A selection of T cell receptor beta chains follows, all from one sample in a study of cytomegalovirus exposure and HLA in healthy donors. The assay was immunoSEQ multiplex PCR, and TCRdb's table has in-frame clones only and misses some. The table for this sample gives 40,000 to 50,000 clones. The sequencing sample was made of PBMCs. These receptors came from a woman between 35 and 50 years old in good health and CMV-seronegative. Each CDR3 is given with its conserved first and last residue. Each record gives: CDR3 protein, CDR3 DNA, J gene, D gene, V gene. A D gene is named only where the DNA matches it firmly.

cdr3_aa: CASSYSRAINQPQHF
cdr3_nt: TGTGCCAGCAGTTACTCGAGAGCCATAAATCAGCCCCAGCATTTT
j_call: TRBJ1-5
d_call: .
v_call: TRBV6-5

cdr3_aa: CASTQRYRDSYGYTF
cdr3_nt: TGTGCCAGCACCCAAAGATACCGGGACAGCTATGGCTACACCTTC
j_call: TRBJ1-2
d_call: TRBD1
v_call: TRBV27

cdr3_aa: CASSPGTGNGGQYF
cdr3_nt: TGTGCCAGCAGTCCGGGGACAGGGAATGGAGGGCAGTACTTC
j_call: TRBJ2-7
d_call: TRBD1
v_call: TRBV2

cdr3_aa: CASSYGGNTEAFF
cdr3_nt: TGTGCCAGCAGTTACGGCGGCAACACTGAAGCTTTCTTT
j_call: TRBJ1-1
d_call: .
v_call: TRBV6-5

cdr3_aa: CASSLTKGQGLWEQYF
cdr3_nt: TGTGCCAGCAGCTTAACGAAGGGACAGGGCCTTTGGGAGCAGTACTTC
j_call: TRBJ2-7
d_call: TRBD1
v_call: TRBV7-3

cdr3_aa: CASSPFGVAGEQYF
cdr3_nt: TGTGCCAGCAGCCCCTTCGGGGTGGCCGGCGAGCAGTACTTC
j_call: TRBJ2-7
d_call: .
v_call: TRBV4-2

cdr3_aa: CASSAGTGALLNTEDFF
cdr3_nt: TGCGCCAGCAGCGCAGGGACAGGGGCCCTACTGAACACTGAAGATTTCTTT
j_call: TRBJ1-1
d_call: TRBD1
v_call: TRBV5-1

cdr3_aa: CSALGRADEQFF
cdr3_nt: TGCAGCGCCCTGGGGAGGGCCGATGAGCAGTTCTTC
j_call: TRBJ2-1
d_call: TRBD2
v_call: TRBV29-1

cdr3_aa: CAISDPGRGAHNEQFF
cdr3_nt: TGTGCCATCAGTGACCCTGGAAGGGGCGCCCACAATGAGCAGTTCTTC
j_call: TRBJ2-1
d_call: .
v_call: TRBV10-3

cdr3_aa: CASSPGQATDTQYF
cdr3_nt: TGTGCCAGCAGTCCGGGACAGGCAACAGATACGCAGTATTTT
j_call: TRBJ2-3
d_call: TRBD1
v_call: TRBV7-2

cdr3_aa: CASSIDSGRGETQYF
cdr3_nt: TGTGCCAGTAGTATAGATTCGGGCAGGGGAGAGACCCAGTACTTC
j_call: TRBJ2-5
d_call: .
v_call: TRBV19

cdr3_aa: CASSYGDRDTEAFF
cdr3_nt: TGTGCCAGCAGTTACGGGGACAGGGACACTGAAGCTTTCTTT
j_call: TRBJ1-1
d_call: TRBD1
v_call: TRBV6-5

cdr3_aa: CASSYVANYGYTF
cdr3_nt: TGTGCCAGCAGTTACGTTGCGAACTATGGCTACACCTTC
j_call: TRBJ1-2
d_call: .
v_call: TRBV6-6

cdr3_aa: CASSPAGVDYGYTF
cdr3_nt: TGTGCCAGCAGCCCTGCGGGGGTCGACTATGGCTACACCTTC
j_call: TRBJ1-2
d_call: .
v_call: TRBV5-4

cdr3_aa: CAWGRPTMNTEAFF
cdr3_nt: TGTGCCTGGGGGAGACCCACTATGAACACTGAAGCTTTCTTT
j_call: TRBJ1-1
d_call: .
v_call: TRBV30

cdr3_aa: CAWALAVTEAFF
cdr3_nt: TGTGCCTGGGCTCTCGCGGTCACTGAAGCTTTCTTT
j_call: TRBJ1-1
d_call: .
v_call: TRBV30

cdr3_aa: CASSFLIVGRGQDYGYTF
cdr3_nt: TGTGCCAGCAGTTTCTTGATTGTGGGCAGGGGGCAAGACTATGGCTACACCTTC
j_call: TRBJ1-2
d_call: TRBD1
v_call: TRBV28

cdr3_aa: CATSGRQWAGAYNEQFF
cdr3_nt: TGTGCCACCAGCGGCAGACAGTGGGCAGGGGCATACAATGAGCAGTTCTTC
j_call: TRBJ2-1
d_call: .
v_call: TRBV15

cdr3_aa: CASALGGATEAFF
cdr3_nt: TGTGCTAGTGCCTTAGGGGGGGCGACTGAAGCTTTCTTT
j_call: TRBJ1-1
d_call: .
v_call: TRBV12-5

cdr3_aa: CASSRRTGGVNYGYTF
cdr3_nt: TGTGCCAGCAGCCGACGGACAGGGGGCGTTAACTATGGCTACACCTTC
j_call: TRBJ1-2
d_call: TRBD1
v_call: TRBV7-8

cdr3_aa: CATSRDFSGSREQFF
cdr3_nt: TGTGCCACCAGCAGAGATTTTAGCGGGAGCCGGGAGCAGTTCTTC
j_call: TRBJ2-1
d_call: TRBD2
v_call: TRBV15

cdr3_aa: CAGTVDSFSGNTIYF
cdr3_nt: TGTGCCGGGACCGTGGACAGTTTCTCTGGAAACACCATATATTTT
j_call: TRBJ1-3
d_call: .
v_call: TRBV30

cdr3_aa: CASSPLPTSGRADEQFF
cdr3_nt: TGTGCCAGCAGTCCTCTGCCTACTAGCGGGAGGGCGGATGAGCAGTTCTTC
j_call: TRBJ2-1
d_call: TRBD2
v_call: TRBV28

cdr3_aa: CASITFLAEPFNEQFF
cdr3_nt: TGTGCCAGCATTACCTTCTTAGCGGAGCCTTTCAATGAGCAGTTCTTC
j_call: TRBJ2-1
d_call: .
v_call: TRBV2

cdr3_aa: CASSRQGNGNTIYF
cdr3_nt: TGTGCCAGCAGTCGCCAGGGGAATGGAAACACCATATATTTT
j_call: TRBJ1-3
d_call: .
v_call: TRBV6-5

cdr3_aa: CASSQVGSPYEQYF
cdr3_nt: TGCGCCAGCAGCCAAGTGGGCTCGCCCTACGAGCAGTACTTC
j_call: TRBJ2-7
d_call: .
v_call: TRBV4-1

cdr3_aa: CASSQPSGGRSGNTIYF
cdr3_nt: TGTGCCAGCAGCCAACCCTCGGGGGGTCGCTCTGGAAACACCATATATTTT
j_call: TRBJ1-3
d_call: .
v_call: TRBV4-2

cdr3_aa: CASSLSAVNTEAFF
cdr3_nt: TGTGCCAGCAGTTTATCCGCGGTGAACACTGAAGCTTTCTTT
j_call: TRBJ1-1
d_call: .
v_call: TRBV27

cdr3_aa: CAISGGGGASGNTIYF
cdr3_nt: TGTGCCATCAGTGGCGGAGGGGGCGCATCTGGAAACACCATATATTTT
j_call: TRBJ1-3
d_call: TRBD1
v_call: TRBV10-3

cdr3_aa: CASSPIAGVDTEAFF
cdr3_nt: TGTGCCAGCTCACCAATTGCAGGGGTGGACACTGAAGCTTTCTTT
j_call: TRBJ1-1
d_call: .
v_call: TRBV18

cdr3_aa: CASSLSTSADTQYF
cdr3_nt: TGCGCCAGCAGCTTGTCTACTAGCGCAGATACGCAGTATTTT
j_call: TRBJ2-3
d_call: TRBD2
v_call: TRBV5-1

cdr3_aa: CASSAGGGGPIDTQYF
cdr3_nt: TGCGCCAGCAGCGCGGGGGGAGGAGGGCCTATAGATACGCAGTATTTT
j_call: TRBJ2-3
d_call: TRBD2
v_call: TRBV5-1

cdr3_aa: CASSQTQTSGPNEQFF
cdr3_nt: TGTGCCAGCAGCCAGACCCAGACTAGCGGACCTAATGAGCAGTTCTTC
j_call: TRBJ2-1
d_call: TRBD2
v_call: TRBV4-2

cdr3_aa: CASSLAGGRNTEAFF
cdr3_nt: TGCGCCAGCAGCTTGGCCGGAGGTCGGAACACTGAAGCTTTCTTT
j_call: TRBJ1-1
d_call: .
v_call: TRBV5-1

cdr3_aa: CASSGDRGAYEQYF
cdr3_nt: TGTGCCAGCTCCGGGGACAGGGGCGCCTACGAGCAGTACTTC
j_call: TRBJ2-7
d_call: TRBD1
v_call: TRBV18

cdr3_aa: CASSLILNTEAFF
cdr3_nt: TGCGCCAGCAGCCTCATTTTGAACACTGAAGCTTTCTTT
j_call: TRBJ1-1
d_call: .
v_call: TRBV4-1

cdr3_aa: CASSYSRLDRAYGYTF
cdr3_nt: TGTGCCAGCAGTTACTCCCGCTTGGACAGGGCCTATGGCTACACCTTC
j_call: TRBJ1-2
d_call: TRBD1
v_call: TRBV6-6

cdr3_aa: CATSTNRVGYTF
cdr3_nt: TGTGCCACCAGCACAAACAGGGTTGGCTACACCTTC
j_call: TRBJ1-2
d_call: .
v_call: TRBV15

cdr3_aa: CASSPRLAEAYEQYF
cdr3_nt: TGTGCCAGCAGCCCTAGACTAGCGGAAGCCTACGAGCAGTACTTC
j_call: TRBJ2-7
d_call: TRBD2
v_call: TRBV7-9

cdr3_aa: CATSRGGGLSYEQYF
cdr3_nt: TGTGCCACCAGCAGAGGAGGAGGACTCTCCTACGAGCAGTACTTC
j_call: TRBJ2-7
d_call: .
v_call: TRBV15

cdr3_aa: CASSQDRDNSYEQYF
cdr3_nt: TGTGCCAGCAGCCAGGACCGGGACAACTCCTACGAGCAGTACTTC
j_call: TRBJ2-7
d_call: .
v_call: TRBV13

cdr3_aa: CASNSHGGNNQPQHF
cdr3_nt: TGTGCCAGCAATTCGCACGGGGGGAACAATCAGCCCCAGCATTTT
j_call: TRBJ1-5
d_call: .
v_call: TRBV19

cdr3_aa: CASSEGQGEQFF
cdr3_nt: TGTGCCAGCAGCGAAGGACAGGGTGAGCAGTTCTTC
j_call: TRBJ2-1
d_call: TRBD1
v_call: TRBV9

cdr3_aa: CASSEWRDGTDTQYF
cdr3_nt: TGTGCCAGCAGTGAGTGGAGGGACGGCACAGATACGCAGTATTTT
j_call: TRBJ2-3
d_call: .
v_call: TRBV6-1

cdr3_aa: CASSVVLAGADNEQFF
cdr3_nt: TGTGCCAGCAGCGTAGTCCTAGCGGGAGCGGACAATGAGCAGTTCTTC
j_call: TRBJ2-1
d_call: TRBD2
v_call: TRBV9

cdr3_aa: CASSYETGVTEAFF
cdr3_nt: TGTGCCAGCAGTTACGAGACAGGGGTGACTGAAGCTTTCTTT
j_call: TRBJ1-1
d_call: TRBD1
v_call: TRBV6-5